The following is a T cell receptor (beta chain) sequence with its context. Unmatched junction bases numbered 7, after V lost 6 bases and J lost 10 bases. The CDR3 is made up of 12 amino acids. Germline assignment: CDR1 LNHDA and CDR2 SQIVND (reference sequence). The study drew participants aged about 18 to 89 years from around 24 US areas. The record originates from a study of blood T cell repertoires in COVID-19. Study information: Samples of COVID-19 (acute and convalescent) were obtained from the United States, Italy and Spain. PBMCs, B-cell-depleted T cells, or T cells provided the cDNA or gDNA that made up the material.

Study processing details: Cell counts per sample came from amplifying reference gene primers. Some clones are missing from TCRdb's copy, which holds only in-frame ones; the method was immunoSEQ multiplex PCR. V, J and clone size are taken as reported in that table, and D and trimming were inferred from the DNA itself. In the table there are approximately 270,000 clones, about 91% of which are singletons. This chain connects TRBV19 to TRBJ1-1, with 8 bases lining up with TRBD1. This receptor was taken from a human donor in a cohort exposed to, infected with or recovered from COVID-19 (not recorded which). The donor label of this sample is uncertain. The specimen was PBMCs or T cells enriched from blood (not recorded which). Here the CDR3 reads CASRGQGLAAFF. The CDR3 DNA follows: TGTGCCAGTAGAGGACAGGGATTGGCAGCTTTCTTT.